This T cell receptor (beta chain) was recorded in a study of siplizumab effects on memory and regulatory T cells. The data were produced by immunoSEQ multiplex PCR, yet TCRdb's version contains in-frame clones alone and is incomplete. The sample yields approximately 100,000 clones, around 90% seen once. With 4 bases clipped from V and 2 bases from J, the junction kept 0 bases outside the gene matches. CDR1 and CDR2 (germline): MNHNS, SASEGT. The CDR3 has 14 amino acids. This TCR was sampled from a human donor in good health. The source material was non-Treg CD4+ T cells sorted from blood. The rearrangement uses TRBV6-1 and TRBJ1-5; 9 nucleotides agree with TRBD1. The CDR3 nucleotides read TGTGCCAGCAGTGGGACAGGGGGCAATCAGCCCCAGCATTTT. Translating gives CASSGTGGNQPQHF.